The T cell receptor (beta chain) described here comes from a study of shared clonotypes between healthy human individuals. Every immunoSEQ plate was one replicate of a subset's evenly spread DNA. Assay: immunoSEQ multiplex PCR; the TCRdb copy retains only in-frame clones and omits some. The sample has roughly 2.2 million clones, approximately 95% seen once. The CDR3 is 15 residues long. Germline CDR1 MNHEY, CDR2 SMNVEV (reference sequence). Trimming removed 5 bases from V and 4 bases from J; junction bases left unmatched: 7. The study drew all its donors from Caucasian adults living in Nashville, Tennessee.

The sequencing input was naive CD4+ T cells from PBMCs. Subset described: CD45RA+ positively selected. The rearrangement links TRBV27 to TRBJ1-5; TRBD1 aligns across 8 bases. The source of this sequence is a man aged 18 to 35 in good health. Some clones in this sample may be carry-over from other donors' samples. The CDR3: CASSIRTGWNQPQHF. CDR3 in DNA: TGTGCCAGCAGTATAAGGACAGGGTGGAATCAGCCCCAGCATTTT.